These 20 T cell receptor beta chains were sequenced from one sample in a study of glioma-infiltrating T cells after dendritic cell vaccination. Method: immunoSEQ multiplex PCR; TCRdb's copy keeps in-frame clones and lacks some. There are tens of thousands of clones in the sample; just under 85% occur only once, and approximately 14% lies in the top ten. Time point noted: after dendritic cell vaccination, including at tumor progression/relapse. Sequencing was performed on blood, taken after dendritic cell vaccination. Source of these receptors: a human donor with glioblastoma.

The chain has TRBV5-4 and TRBJ2-3; TRBD2 agrees at 8 bases. From germline, CDR1 is SGHNT and CDR2 YYREEE (reference sequence). The V and J ends lost 0 bases and 7 bases, in that order; junction bases with no gene match: 4. There are 14 residues in the CDR3. The CDR3 DNA sequence: TGTGCCAGCAGCTTGGGCGGGGGGAGGTATACGCAGTATTTT. It translates to CASSLGGGRYTQYF.

The sample holds a few counts of this clone. The CDR3 protein is CASSQAQGNNYGYTF. CDR3 nucleotide sequence: TGTGCCAGCAGCCAAGCGCAGGGTAATAACTATGGCTACACCTTC. The chain uses TRBV4-2 and TRBJ1-2, with D tentatively TRBD1 (5 bases). This CDR3 has 15 residues. Trimming stripped 1 base from V and 1 base from J, with 10 bases between. In germline, CDR1 is LGHNA, CDR2 YNFKEQ.

This clone was recorded a few times. The V and J genes are TRBV5-6 and TRBJ1-3; D gene uncertain. Trimming cost V 1 base and J 4 bases, with 3 bases left between them. Germline lookup yields CDR1 SGHDT and CDR2 YYEEEE. CDR3 length: 12 residues. CDR3 DNA: TGTGCCAGCAGCTTGACAGGAAACACCATATATTTT. Amino acid sequence: CASSLTGNTIYF.

This chain's CDR3 is CSVEAVRQANTEAFF. CDR3 bases: TGCAGCGTTGAAGCAGTCCGACAGGCGAACACTGAAGCTTTCTTT. The rearrangement links TRBV29-1 to TRBJ1-1, with D perhaps TRBD1 (6 bases). The germline CDR1 and CDR2 sequences are SQVTM and ANQGSEA. V was shortened by 1 base and J by 1 base, with 13 bases between the two germline ends. The CDR3 sequence is 15 residues long.

This chain uses TRBV11-3 with TRBJ2-5; D uncertain. CDR1 SGHNT and CDR2 YENEEA come from the germline V gene. This CDR3 is 13 amino acids long. V was pared by 0 bases and J by 4 bases, with 6 bases between. Here the CDR3 DNA reads TGTGCCAGCAGCTTAGAGCGGCGAGAGACCCAGTACTTC. It encodes CASSLERRETQYF.

V and J are TRBV30 and TRBJ2-3, with D uncertain. The germline V gene encodes CDR1 GTSNPN and CDR2 SVGIG (reference sequence). V was pared by 3 bases and J by 0 bases, with 10 bases between. The CDR3 runs 14 residues. CDR3 nucleotides: TGTGCCTGGAGGAGTGGTGCTAGCACAGATACGCAGTATTTT. It specifies CAWRSGASTDTQYF.

The J gene is TRBJ1-1, the V gene TRBV11-2; the match to TRBD1 covers 7 bases. Germline V gene sequence: CDR1 SGHAT, CDR2 FQNNGV. The trim removed 4 bases at V and 4 bases at J, leaving 0 bases unmatched. The CDR3 contains 12 residues. Here the CDR3 reads CASSSGGTEAFF. The CDR3 coding sequence is TGTGCCAGCAGCTCAGGGGGCACTGAAGCTTTCTTT.

V and J are TRBV5-1 and TRBJ1-1; no definite D call. V lost 0 bases and J 1 base, leaving 10 bases between the germline ends. This CDR3 region has 15 residues. Looked up from germline, CDR1 is SGHRS and CDR2 is YFSETQ. CDR3 sequence reads: CASSLEELQNTEAFF. Written as DNA, the CDR3 is TGCGCCAGCAGCTTGGAGGAGCTGCAGAACACTGAAGCTTTCTTT. The full variable domain, its missing parts supplied by reference TRBV5-1 and TRBJ1-1, is KAGVTQTPRYLIKTRGQQVTLSCSPISGHRSVSWYQQTPGQGLQFLFEYFSETQRNKGNFPGRFSGRQFSNSRSEMNVSTLELGDSALYLCASSLEELQNTEAFFGQGTRLTVV.

The chain recombines TRBV27 with TRBJ2-2; D is undetermined. Germline V gene data show CDR1 as MNHEY and CDR2 as SMNVEV (reference sequence). This CDR3 is 14 amino acids long. V was trimmed by 3 bases and J by 2 bases, leaving 7 bases between them. The CDR3 DNA follows: TGTGCCAGCAGTTTTTCTCTTAACACCGGGGAGCTGTTTTTT. It specifies CASSFSLNTGELFF.

This sequence joins TRBV4-1 and TRBJ1-5; D not certain. The CDR3 is 15 residues long. The V end was cut by 2 bases, the J end by 4 bases, with 12 bases between. Germline CDR1 MGHRA, CDR2 YSYEKL. In nucleotides, the CDR3 is TGCGCCAGCAGCCAATTTTCGCCAGTAAATCAGCCCCAGCATTTT. Its protein product is CASSQFSPVNQPQHF.

The gene calls are TRBV5-1 and TRBJ1-4; D is unresolved. Germline CDR1 reads SGHRS; CDR2 reads YFSETQ. CDR3 size: 14 residues. The V gene lost 1 base and the J gene lost 8 bases, with 12 bases spanning the gap. CDR3 bases: TGCGCCAGCAGCTTGAGGCAGCCCGGGGAAAAACTGTTTTTT. It encodes CASSLRQPGEKLFF. Drawing the rest from reference TRBV5-1 and TRBJ1-4, the complete variable domain is KAGVTQTPRYLIKTRGQQVTLSCSPISGHRSVSWYQQTPGQGLQFLFEYFSETQRNKGNFPGRFSGRQFSNSRSEMNVSTLELGDSALYLCASSLRQPGEKLFFGSGTQLSVL.

The chain has TRBV2 and TRBJ2-3, with D hard to call. V lost 9 bases and J 8 bases, leaving 12 bases between the germline ends. The CDR3 length is 11 residues. Germline values: CDR1 SNHLY, CDR2 FYNNEI. As DNA, the CDR3 is TGTGCCAGTTCCCCGGAGTCTACGCAGTATTTT. It translates to CASSPESTQYF.

The chain employs TRBV2 and TRBJ1-6; D not resolved. This CDR3 has 15 residues. Trimming stripped 2 bases from V and 0 bases from J, with 5 bases between. Germline CDR1 reads SNHLY; CDR2 reads FYNNEI. This CDR3 reads CASSESSSYNSPLHF. CDR3 nucleotides: TGTGCCAGCAGTGAAAGTAGCTCCTATAATTCACCCCTCCACTTT.

The CDR3 protein is CASSLGRLAGGREQYF. The CDR3 DNA is TGTGCCAGCAGCTTAGGGCGGCTAGCGGGGGGGCGCGAGCAGTACTTC. The V gene is TRBV7-2, the J gene TRBJ2-7; the match to TRBD2 covers 12 bases. Losses at the gene ends were 1 base for V and 6 bases for J; bases not matched to a gene: 7. This CDR3 has 16 amino acids. Per germline, CDR1 SGHTA and CDR2 FQGNSA.

The chain recombines TRBV5-1 with TRBJ1-1; no clear D. CDR3 size: 13 residues. Germline V gives CDR1 SGHRS, CDR2 YFSETQ. The V end was cut by 4 bases, the J end by 10 bases, with 17 bases between. DNA for the CDR3: TGCGCCAGCAGCGGCGGCGGGAAGCTTGGAGCTTTCTTT. Translation: CASSGGGKLGAFF.

V and J are TRBV5-1 and TRBJ1-2; unclear D gene. CDR3 size: 11 residues. V gave up 5 bases and J gave up 5 bases, with 7 bases separating them. From germline, CDR1 is SGHRS and CDR2 YFSETQ. In DNA form, the CDR3 reads TGCGCCAGCAGGAGCGGGTATGGCTACACCTTC. It codes for CASRSGYGYTF.

V and J are TRBV10-2 and TRBJ2-7, with 10 nucleotides matching TRBD2. V trimming: 7 bases; J trimming: 0 bases; junction bases outside the gene matches: 6. This CDR3 spans 15 amino acids. Germline CDR1 WSHSY, CDR2 SAAADI. The CDR3, as DNA: TGCGCCAGCATCGCCGGGACTAGCGACTCCTACGAGCAGTACTTC. As protein: CASIAGTSDSYEQYF.

In its sample, this clone was seen once. The chain has TRBV7-9 and TRBJ2-5, with D tentatively TRBD2 (7 bases). Trimming left V 6 bases short and J 5 bases short, with 10 bases between. The germline CDR1 and CDR2 sequences are SEHNR and FQNEAQ (reference sequence). CDR3 length equals 12 residues. The DNA of the CDR3 is TGTGCCAGCAGAAGGGGGGGGGAGACCCAGTACTTC. It translates to CASRRGGETQYF.

The genes are TRBV7-9 and TRBJ2-7, with 10 bases lining up with TRBD1. The germline V gene encodes CDR1 SEHNR and CDR2 FQNEAQ (reference sequence). The CDR3 loop spans 18 amino acids. V gave up 5 bases and J gave up 5 bases; unmatched junction bases: 18. CDR3 nucleotides: TGTGCCAGCAGCCTAGAGGACCCAGGGACAGGGGTTAAGAACGAGCAGTACTTC. It encodes CASSLEDPGTGVKNEQYF.

The chain employs TRBV30 and TRBJ1-6; no firm D call. Trimming removed 5 bases at V and 0 bases at J, with 11 bases between. CDR1 and CDR2 from the germline V gene are GTSNPN and SVGIG (reference sequence). The CDR3 is 15 amino acids. The CDR3 reads CAWAPASSYNSPLHF. The CDR3 DNA reads as TGTGCCTGGGCGCCAGCGAGCTCCTATAATTCACCCCTCCACTTT.